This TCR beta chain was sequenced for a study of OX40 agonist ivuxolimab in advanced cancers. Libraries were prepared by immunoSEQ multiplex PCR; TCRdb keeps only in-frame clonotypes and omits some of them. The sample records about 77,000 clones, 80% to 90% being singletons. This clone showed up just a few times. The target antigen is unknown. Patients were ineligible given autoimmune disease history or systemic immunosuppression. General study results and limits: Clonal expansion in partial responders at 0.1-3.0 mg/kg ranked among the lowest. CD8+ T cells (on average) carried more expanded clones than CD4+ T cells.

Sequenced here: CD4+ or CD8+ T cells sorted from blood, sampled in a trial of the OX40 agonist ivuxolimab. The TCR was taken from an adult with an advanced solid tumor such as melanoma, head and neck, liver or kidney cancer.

The chain's CDR3 is CASSLQPGLASETQYF. Written as DNA, the CDR3 is TGTGCCAGCAGCTTGCAACCGGGACTAGCGTCCGAGACCCAGTACTTC. The chain carries TRBV7-9 and TRBJ2-5; TRBD2 matches at 10 bases. V shed 3 bases and J 5 bases; nucleotides not matched to a gene: 9. Germline values: CDR1 SEHNR, CDR2 FQNEAQ (reference sequence). The CDR3 spans 16 residues.